Each of the 17 T cell receptor beta chains below was sequenced from the same sample in a study of regulatory T cells in long-lasting Graves disease. Specified time point: persistent/refractory GD, antithyroid drugs over 5 years with positive TRAb. Extracted PBMC RNA gave rise to the TCR library. Investigators prepared the TCR beta libraries by applying iRepertoire HTBI primers and Arm-PCR of CDR3 regions. TCRdb re-called the multiplex PCR reads with MiXCR, one entry per CDR3 protein. The sample contains about 290,000 distinct CDR3 sequences, around 21% of which appear only once. The source was peripheral blood mononuclear cells (PBMCs), collected when the disease was refractory, from a patient treated with antithyroid drugs. The receptors were sampled from a female donor with Graves disease.

This clonotype was detected many times. The chain combines TRBV28 with TRBJ2-5, with D maybe TRBD2 (6 bases). The V end lost 5 bases, the J end lost 5 bases, and 15 bases lay between the germline ends. This CDR3 is 14 amino acids long. In germline, CDR1 is MDHEN, CDR2 SYDVKM. Written as DNA, the CDR3 is TGTGCCAGCAGTCCTACAGCGGGCGGTGAGACCCAGTACTTC. Protein product: CASSPTAGGETQYF.

This clonotype came up many times. The chain uses TRBV6-1 and TRBJ2-7; D perhaps matches TRBD2 (8 bases). V gave up 10 bases and J gave up 1 base, with 17 bases separating them. Germline V gene lookup returns CDR1 MNHNS and CDR2 SASEGT. The CDR3 is 14 residues long. The CDR3 loop reads CATGGDSWSYEQYF. CDR3 coding DNA: TGTGCCACCGGGGGGGACAGTTGGTCCTACGAGCAGTACTTC.

The sample holds many counts of this clonotype. The chain carries TRBV12-3 or TRBV12-4 and TRBJ2-7; D is uncertain. Trimming left V 1 base short and J 2 bases short, with 6 bases between. The CDR3 totals 13 residues. CDR3 sequence: CASSLEETYEQYF. In DNA form, the CDR3 reads TGTGCCAGCAGTTTAGAGGAAACCTACGAGCAGTACTTC.

As regards this clonotype: A read error may account for a junction end that differs from germline. The V call is TRBV30, the J call TRBJ1-5; tentatively, D is TRBD1 (6 bases). CDR1 GTSNPN and CDR2 SVGIG come from the germline V gene (reference sequence). This CDR3 has 15 amino acids. The CDR3 reads CAWSVTGASSQPQHF. For the CDR3, the DNA is TGTGCCTGGAGTGTAACGGGGGCGAGCAGTCAGCCCCAGCATTTT.

This clonotype was counted many times. The V gene is TRBV28, the J gene TRBJ2-7; 11 bases are shared with TRBD2. The CDR3 extends over 14 amino acids. J lost 3 bases, V lost 4 bases, and 2 bases had no gene match. Germline V gene data show CDR1 as MDHEN and CDR2 as SYDVKM. DNA of the CDR3: TGTGCCAGCAGTTCCGGGACTAGCGGCTACGAGCAGTACTTC. Amino acid sequence: CASSSGTSGYEQYF.

The chain links TRBV18 to TRBJ2-2; a weak D match, TRBD2 (5 bases). This CDR3 has 14 amino acids. Germline V gene data show CDR1 as KGHSH and CDR2 as LQKENI. The V gene lost 4 bases and the J gene lost 6 bases, with 12 bases spanning the gap. This chain's CDR3 is CASSLEGAPGELFF. CDR3 nucleotides: TGTGCCAGCTCACTTGAGGGCGCGCCCGGGGAGCTGTTTTTT.

In this sample, this clonotype turned up many times. The J gene is TRBJ2-5, the V gene TRBV6-9; possible D gene TRBD2, 5 bases. Germline V CDR1 and CDR2: MNHGY, SVAAGI. The CDR3 has 14 residues. The germline V and J ends were trimmed by 4 bases and 5 bases, with 14 bases remaining between them. CDR3 residues: CASSLEGEGETQYF. Here the CDR3 DNA reads TGTGCCAGCAGTTTAGAGGGAGAAGGGGAGACCCAGTACTTC.

This clonotype was seen once. This rearrangement joins TRBV6-2 or TRBV6-3 to TRBJ1-2; TRBD1 agrees at 7 bases. In germline, CDR1 is MNHEY, CDR2 SVGEGT. This CDR3 spans 12 amino acids. The V and J ends lost 8 bases and 9 bases, in that order; junction bases with no gene match: 9. The CDR3 nucleotides read TGTGCCAGCGAAAACCCAGGGGGTAGCTACACCTTC. Translation gives CASENPGGSYTF.

This clonotype was counted between two and nine times. The chain has TRBV10-3 and TRBJ2-5; no clear D gene. Germline values: CDR1 ENHRY, CDR2 SYGVKD. V was pared by 7 bases and J by 3 bases, with 9 bases between. CDR3 length equals 12 residues. In DNA form, the CDR3 reads TGTGCCATCATGGGCAGCGAAGAGACCCAGTACTTC. It is translated as CAIMGSEETQYF.

The genes are TRBV27 and TRBJ2-7; TRBD2 matches 13 bases. CDR3 length equals 16 residues. V shed 5 bases, J shed 3 bases, and the junction held 7 bases outside the gene matches. Germline CDR1 is MNHEY and CDR2 is SMNVEV (reference sequence). This chain's CDR3 is CASSPQRTSGSYEQYF. The CDR3 DNA is TGTGCCAGCAGTCCCCAAAGGACTAGCGGGAGCTACGAGCAGTACTTC.

This clonotype has ten or more counts. CDR3 nucleotide sequence: TGCAGTGCTAGACCGGCAGATACGCAGTATTTT. As protein: CSARPADTQYF. The chain carries TRBV20-1 and TRBJ2-3; no reliable D call. This CDR3 region has 11 residues. The V gene lost 2 bases and the J gene lost 4 bases, with 4 bases spanning the gap. Germline CDR1 and CDR2: DFQATT and SNEGSKA (reference sequence).

A word on this clonotype: The junction departs from the called germline gene at one end, perhaps through a read error. The J gene is TRBJ1-2, the V gene TRBV6-2 or TRBV6-3, with no clear D. Germline CDR1 is MNHEY and CDR2 is SVGEGT. The CDR3 spans 13 residues. The CDR3 sequence: CANSGKTFYGYTF. CDR3 DNA sequence: TGTGCCAACAGTGGAAAAACCTTCTATGGCTACACCTTC.

This clonotype was picked up many times. This rearrangement joins TRBV12-3 or TRBV12-4 to TRBJ2-4, with D perhaps being TRBD1 or TRBD2 (6 bases each). V was clipped by 6 bases and J by 8 bases, with 17 bases between them. CDR3 length: 14 residues. The CDR3 loop reads CASREGGRGHIQYF. The CDR3 DNA reads as TGTGCCAGCAGAGAGGGGGGCAGGGGTCACATTCAGTACTTC.

This clonotype came up once. This chain joins TRBV27 and TRBJ2-1; 14 bases map to TRBD2. The germline gives CDR1 MNHEY, CDR2 SMNVEV (reference sequence). The junction had 8 bases not matched to a gene; V was cut back by 0 bases and J by 7 bases. The CDR3 contains 18 residues. CDR3 in DNA: TGTGCCAGCAGTTTATCCCGACTAGCGGGAGGGCCTTCTAATGAGCAGTTCTTC. Amino acids: CASSLSRLAGGPSNEQFF.

V gene TRBV6-1 combines with J gene TRBJ2-2; the D is unclear. Germline-derived CDR1 and CDR2 are MNHNS and SASEGT. The CDR3 has 15 amino acids. V lost 9 bases to trimming and J lost 1 base, with 15 bases between them. DNA for the CDR3: TGTGCCAGTACTCCGGGCAAATTGAACACCGGGGAGCTGTTTTTT. Translated, it gives CASTPGKLNTGELFF.

This clonotype was seen more than once but under ten times. The chain has TRBV19 and TRBJ2-5; 12 bases are a match to TRBD2. Germline values: CDR1 LNHDA, CDR2 SQIVND (reference sequence). V gave up 5 bases and J gave up 2 bases; unmatched junction bases: 9. CDR3 length equals 17 residues. CDR3 loop: CASSPLAGGLSQETQYF. The CDR3 coding sequence is TGTGCCAGTAGTCCACTAGCGGGAGGACTCTCACAAGAGACCCAGTACTTC.

This clonotype was detected only a few times. CDR3 in DNA: TGTGCCAGCAGTGAAATGGGGACAGGGGATTACAATGAGCAGTTCTTC. It yields the protein CASSEMGTGDYNEQFF. The chain carries TRBV2 and TRBJ2-1, with TRBD1 identical over 10 bases. Trimming cost V 2 bases and J 4 bases; bases outside gene matches: 5. Germline CDR1 and CDR2: SNHLY and FYNNEI. CDR3 length equals 16 residues.